The 11 T cell receptor beta chains presented below share a single source sample, sequenced in a study of OX40 agonist ivuxolimab in advanced cancers. Assay used: immunoSEQ multiplex PCR; TCRdb lists only in-frame clones, some missing. The sample lists approximately 35,000 clones; over 75% were seen once. Material: CD4+ or CD8+ T cells sorted from blood, obtained in a trial of the OX40 agonist ivuxolimab. These receptor sequences come from an adult with an advanced solid tumor such as melanoma, head and neck, liver or kidney cancer.

This rearrangement joins TRBV4-3 to TRBJ1-2, with 9 bases matching TRBD1. Germline-derived CDR1 and CDR2 are LGHNA and YSLEER. V was pared by 0 bases and J by 5 bases, with 4 bases of the junction left unmatched. This CDR3 region has 15 residues. CDR3 region: CASSQEDRGAYGYTF. CDR3 nucleotides: TGCGCCAGCAGCCAAGAGGACAGGGGAGCGTATGGCTACACCTTC.

The rearrangement uses TRBV30 and TRBJ2-7, with D tentatively TRBD1 (5 bases). This CDR3 spans 12 amino acids. The V gene lost 3 bases and the J gene lost 4 bases, with 10 bases spanning the gap. Germline CDR1 reads GTSNPN; CDR2 reads SVGIG (reference sequence). The CDR3 nucleotides are TGTGCCTGGAGAGGGGCGCTGTACGAGCAGTACTTC. As protein: CAWRGALYEQYF.

The V call is TRBV4-1, the J call TRBJ2-7, with 7 bases matching TRBD2. Looked up from germline, CDR1 is MGHRA and CDR2 is YSYEKL. The CDR3 is 18 residues long. Unmatched junction bases numbered 18, after V lost 5 bases and J lost 2 bases. As DNA, the CDR3 is TGCGCCAGCAGCTCAGGAGGACTAGTCCCCGCCACTACCTACGAGCAGTACTTC. Translating gives CASSSGGLVPATTYEQYF.

This clone appeared once. This chain connects TRBV28 to TRBJ1-3, with unresolved D. V dropped 6 bases and J dropped 3 bases, with 12 bases sitting between them. From germline, CDR1 is MDHEN and CDR2 SYDVKM. The CDR3 runs to 14 residues. In DNA form, the CDR3 reads TGTGCCAGCAGCCGACCGTTCGGTGGAAACACCATATATTTT. Its translation is CASSRPFGGNTIYF.

In its sample, this clone was seen once. This rearrangement joins TRBV5-1 to TRBJ2-7, with D perhaps TRBD1 (5 bases). V lost 2 bases and J 3 bases, leaving 9 bases between the germline ends. Germline V gives CDR1 SGHRS, CDR2 YFSETQ. This CDR3 has 13 amino acids. CDR3 loop: CASSLGESYEQYF. DNA of the CDR3: TGCGCCAGCAGCTTAGGGGAAAGCTACGAGCAGTACTTC.

In the case of this clone: Additional DNA sequences in this sample encode the identical CDR3. CDR3 residues: CASTQIQRSQGGTEAFF. DNA of the CDR3: TGTGCCAGTACCCAAATCCAACGGTCTCAGGGTGGCACTGAAGCTTTCTTT. The chain has TRBV19 and TRBJ1-1; weak D call: TRBD1 (5 bases). The CDR3 contains 17 residues. Germline CDR1 and CDR2: LNHDA and SQIVND (reference sequence). Between the trimmed V and J ends, which lost 7 bases and 4 bases, there was a span of 25 bases.

V and J are TRBV7-8 and TRBJ1-5; TRBD1 might be the D (6 bases). Between the trimmed V and J ends, which lost 1 base and 2 bases, there was a span of 9 bases. The V gene's germline CDR1 is SGHVS and CDR2 FQNEAQ. This CDR3 has 15 amino acids. The CDR3: CASSLGRGGNQPQHF. In nucleotides, the CDR3 is TGTGCCAGCAGCTTAGGCAGGGGTGGCAATCAGCCCCAGCATTTT.

This clone was picked up a small number of times. This chain links TRBV27 with TRBJ2-2; TRBD1 matches at 11 bases. Germline-derived CDR1 and CDR2 are MNHEY and SMNVEV (reference sequence). Trimming removed 3 bases from V and 7 bases from J; junction bases left unmatched: 4. The CDR3 totals 15 residues. CDR3 nucleotides: TGTGCCAGCAGTTTCGGGACAGGGGGAGTCGGGGAGCTGTTTTTT. This sequence encodes CASSFGTGGVGELFF.

The chain couples TRBV5-5 to TRBJ1-2, with 9 bases fitting TRBD1. The CDR3 spans 14 residues. The V gene end was trimmed by 4 bases and the J gene end by 4 bases; junction bases not matched to a gene: 5. Germline CDR1 reads SGHKS; CDR2 reads YYEKEE (reference sequence). CDR3 residues: CASSRQGGGYGYTF. CDR3 DNA: TGTGCCAGCAGCCGACAGGGGGGCGGCTATGGCTACACCTTC. Full variable domain (outside the CDR3, taken from reference TRBV5-5 and TRBJ1-2): DAGVTQSPTHLIKTRGQQVTLRCSPISGHKSVSWYQQVLGQGPQFIFQYYEKEERGRGNFPDRFSARQFPNYSSELNVNALLLGDSALYLCASSRQGGGYGYTFGSGTRLTVV.

The chain employs TRBV6-6 and TRBJ2-1; 8 bases are shared with TRBD1. Trimming at V came to 0 bases and at J to 9 bases, leaving 7 bases not matched to a gene. Germline loops: CDR1 MNHNY, CDR2 SVGAGI (reference sequence). CDR3 length: 15 amino acids. CDR3 bases: TGTGCCAGCAGTTACTCGAGGGCAGGGGGCCGTGAGCAGTTCTTC. Translation: CASSYSRAGGREQFF.

The V gene is TRBV10-3, the J gene TRBJ1-2; tentative D call: TRBD1 (5 bases). Between the trimmed V and J ends, which lost 5 bases and 1 base, there was a span of 11 bases. CDR1 and CDR2 from the germline V gene are ENHRY and SYGVKD. The CDR3 totals 14 residues. The CDR3 spells CAISSWDGNYGYTF. CDR3 coding DNA: TGTGCCATCAGTAGCTGGGACGGTAACTATGGCTACACCTTC.